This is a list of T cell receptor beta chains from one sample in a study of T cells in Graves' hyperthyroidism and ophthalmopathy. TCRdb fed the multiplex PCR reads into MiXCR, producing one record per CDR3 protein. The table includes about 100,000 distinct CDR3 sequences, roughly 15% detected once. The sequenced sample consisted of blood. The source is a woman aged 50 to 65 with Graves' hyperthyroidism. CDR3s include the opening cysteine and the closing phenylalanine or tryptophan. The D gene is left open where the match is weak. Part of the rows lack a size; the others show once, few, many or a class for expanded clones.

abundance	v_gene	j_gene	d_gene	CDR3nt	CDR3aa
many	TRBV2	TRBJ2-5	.	TGTGCCAGCAGCAGGACACAACTCGGGGAGACCCAGTACTTC	CASSRTQLGETQYF
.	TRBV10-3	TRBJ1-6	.	TGTGCCATCAGTGACTCCGACGGCAATTCACCCCTCCACTTT	CAISDSDGNSPLHF
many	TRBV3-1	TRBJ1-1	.	TGTGCCAGCAGCCAAGCCCAGGGAGGGGACACTGAAGCTTTCTTT	CASSQAQGGDTEAFF
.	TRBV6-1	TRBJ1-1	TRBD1	TGTGCCAGCAGTCCACAGGGGGCCGACACTGAAGCTTTCTTT	CASSPQGADTEAFF
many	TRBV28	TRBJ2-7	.	TGTGCCAGCAGTTTATCTAGCCCGGGAAGCTCCTACGAGCAGTACTTC	CASSLSSPGSSYEQYF
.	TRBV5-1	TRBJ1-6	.	TGCGCCAGCAGCTTGGCAGGGATGAACTATAATTCACCCCTCCACTTT	CASSLAGMNYNSPLHF
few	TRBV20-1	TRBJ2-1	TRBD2	TGCAGTGCCCCCGGGACCGGGACTAGCGGGGCCTACAATGAGCAGTTCTTC	CSAPGTGTSGAYNEQFF
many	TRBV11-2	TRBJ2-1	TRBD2	TGTGCCAGCAGCAAATCAGGGACTAGCGGGAGTCGTGAGCAGTTCTTC	CASSKSGTSGSREQFF
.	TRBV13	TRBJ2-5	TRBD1	TGTGCCAGCAGGGGCGGGACAGGGGGAGAGACCCAGTACTTC	CASRGGTGGETQYF
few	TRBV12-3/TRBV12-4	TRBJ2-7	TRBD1	TGTGCCAGCAGTCCCGTGGGACAGGGGGCTTCCTACGAGCAGTACTTC	CASSPVGQGASYEQYF
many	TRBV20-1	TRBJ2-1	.	TGCAGTGCTAGTGGCGGATTAGGGGATGAGCAGTTCTTC	CSASGGLGDEQFF
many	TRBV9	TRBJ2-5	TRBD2	TGTGCCAGCAGCGGAGGGGCGGGAGCCAAAGAGACCCAGTACTTC	CASSGGAGAKETQYF
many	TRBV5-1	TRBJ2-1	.	TGCGCCAGCACTTTGTTTTGGAGGGCCGGGGGTAATGAGCAGTTCTTC	CASTLFWRAGGNEQFF
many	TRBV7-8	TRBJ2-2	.	TGTGCCAGCAGCTTAGGGGGCGTAGATTCCGCCGGGGAGCTGTTTTTT	CASSLGGVDSAGELFF
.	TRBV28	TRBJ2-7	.	TGTGCCAGCAGCGCAACCGGGATCGGGGGCTACGAGCAGTACTTC	CASSATGIGGYEQYF
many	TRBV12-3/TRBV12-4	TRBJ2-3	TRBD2	TGTGCCAGCAGTACCCCCCTAGGAGGGAGGGAACATCGGGATACGCAGTATTTT	CASSTPLGGREHRDTQYF
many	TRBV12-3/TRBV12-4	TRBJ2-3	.	TGTGCCAGCGGTCATACAGATACGCAGTATTTT	CASGHTDTQYF
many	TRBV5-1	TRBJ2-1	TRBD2	TGCGCCAGCAGCTTGGGGGATAGCGGGAGTTTTGAGGGTGAGCAGTTCTTC	CASSLGDSGSFEGEQFF
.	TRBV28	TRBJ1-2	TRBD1	TGTGCCAGCAGTTTACCCGGGACAGGGGGAGGGTATGGCTACACCTTC	CASSLPGTGGGYGYTF
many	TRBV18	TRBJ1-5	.	TGTGCCAGCTCAGCAACCCCAGGGGTGGGCAATCAGCCCCAGCATTTT	CASSATPGVGNQPQHF
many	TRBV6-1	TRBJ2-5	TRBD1	TGTGCCAGCAGTGAAGACCGGACAGGAATTCAAGAGACCCAGTACTTC	CASSEDRTGIQETQYF
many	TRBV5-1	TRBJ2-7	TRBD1	TGCGCCAGCAGCAAACAGACCTACACAGGGGGTTACTCCTACGAGCAGTACTTC	CASSKQTYTGGYSYEQYF
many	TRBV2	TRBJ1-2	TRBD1	TGTGCCAGCAGTGAAAGTCTGGGTCAGGGGGTGACTAACTATGGCTACACCTTC	CASSESLGQGVTNYGYTF
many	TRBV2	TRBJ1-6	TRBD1	TGTGCCAGCAAGGGACAGGGGGCTCGATCACCCCTCCACTTT	CASKGQGARSPLHF
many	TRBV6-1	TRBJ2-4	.	TGTGCCAGCAGTGAAGATGAACGGCTAGCCAAAAACATTCAGTACTTC	CASSEDERLAKNIQYF
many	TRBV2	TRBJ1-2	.	TGTGCCAGCAGTGAGGTGCTGTCGCGGAGCTATGGCTACACCTTC	CASSEVLSRSYGYTF
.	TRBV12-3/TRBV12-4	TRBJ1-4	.	TGTGCCAGCAGCATACAGTCAACTAATGAAAAACTGTTTTTT	CASSIQSTNEKLFF
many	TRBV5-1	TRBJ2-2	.	TGCGCCAGCCACTCCGGGACACCTACGAACACCGGGGAGCTGTTTTTT	CASHSGTPTNTGELFF
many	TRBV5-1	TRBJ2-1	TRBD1	TGCGCCAGCAGCAAAGGGACAGTCGTGAGCTCCTACAATGAGCAGTTCTTC	CASSKGTVVSSYNEQFF
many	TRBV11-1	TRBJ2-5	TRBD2	TGTGCCAGCAGCCCAGGGACTAGCCAAGAGACCCAGTACTTC	CASSPGTSQETQYF
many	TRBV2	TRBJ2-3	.	TGTGCCAGCAGTGAAAGGACAGACCCAGATACGCAGTATTTT	CASSERTDPDTQYF
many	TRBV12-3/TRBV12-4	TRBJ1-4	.	TGTGCCAGCAGTTTACGCCAGACTGCAACTAATGAAAAACTGTTTTTT	CASSLRQTATNEKLFF
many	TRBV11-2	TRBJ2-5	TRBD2	TGTGCCAGCAGCTTGAGACTAGCGGGGAGGTGGGAGACCCAGTACTTC	CASSLRLAGRWETQYF
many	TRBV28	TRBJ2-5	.	TGTGCCAGCAGTTCAAGAGCGGAGGGAGAGACCCAGTACTTC	CASSSRAEGETQYF
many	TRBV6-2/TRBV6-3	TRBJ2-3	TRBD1	TGTGCCAGCAGTTATACAGGGGCATGGACAGATACGCAGTATTTT	CASSYTGAWTDTQYF
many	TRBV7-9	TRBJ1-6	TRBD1	TGTGCCAGCAGCTCAGGGGGCCTGAATTCACCCCTCCACTTT	CASSSGGLNSPLHF
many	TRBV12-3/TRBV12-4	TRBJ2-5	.	TGTGCCAGCAGTCGGGGGACCGGAGAGACCCAGTACTTC	CASSRGTGETQYF
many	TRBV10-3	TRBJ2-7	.	TGTGCCATCAGTGACCGGGACGACGAGCAGTACTTC	CAISDRDDEQYF
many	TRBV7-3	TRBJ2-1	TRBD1	TGTGCCAGCAGTGGACAGGGGGCGGGAAATGAGCAGTTCTTC	CASSGQGAGNEQFF
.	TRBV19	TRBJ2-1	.	TGTGCCAGTAGTACCGCCAATGAGCAGTTCTTC	CASSTANEQFF
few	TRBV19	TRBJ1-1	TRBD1	TGTGCCAGTAGGAAGACAGGGGGCACTGAAGCTTTCTTT	CASRKTGGTEAFF
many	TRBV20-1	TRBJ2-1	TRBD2	TGCAGTGCTAGAGTGGCTAGCGGGAGAGGCAATGAGCAGTTCTTC	CSARVASGRGNEQFF
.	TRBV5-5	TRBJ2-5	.	TGTGCCAGCAGCTTGAGACTTCGGACAGAGACCCAGTACTTC	CASSLRLRTETQYF
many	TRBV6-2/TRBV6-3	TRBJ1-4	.	TGTGCCAGCAGTTACTCGACAGCCTATACGGGCGAAAAACTGTTTTTT	CASSYSTAYTGEKLFF
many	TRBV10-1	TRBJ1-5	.	TGCGCCAGCTCACACAAGAATCAGCCCCAGCATTTT	CASSHKNQPQHF
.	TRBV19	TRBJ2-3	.	TGTGCCAGTAGTCCGGGCTCCCCCAGGGCAGATACGCAGTATTTT	CASSPGSPRADTQYF
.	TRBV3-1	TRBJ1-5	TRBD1	TGTGCCGCGGGACAGGGGGCTAATCAGCCCCAGCATTTT	CAAGQGANQPQHF
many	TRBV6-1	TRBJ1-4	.	TGTGCCAGCAGTGAAGGACGGACAAATGAAAAACTGTTTTTT	CASSEGRTNEKLFF
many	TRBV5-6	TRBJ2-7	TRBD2	TGTGCCAGCAGCTTGGGAGGCGGGAGGTCCTACGAGCAGTACTTC	CASSLGGGRSYEQYF
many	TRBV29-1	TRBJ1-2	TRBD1	TGCAGCGTCCGGACAGGCATAAACTATGGCTACACCTTC	CSVRTGINYGYTF
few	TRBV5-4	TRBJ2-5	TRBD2	TGTGCCAGCAGCCCGGGTGGCGGGAGCTTAGGAGAGACCCAGTACTTC	CASSPGGGSLGETQYF
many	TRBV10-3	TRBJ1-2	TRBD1	TGTGCCATCAGGCCGGGACAGGGAAACTATGGCTACACCTTC	CAIRPGQGNYGYTF
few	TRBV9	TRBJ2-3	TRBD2	TGTGCCAGCACTCGGGGACTAGCGGCCACAGATACGCAGTATTTT	CASTRGLAATDTQYF
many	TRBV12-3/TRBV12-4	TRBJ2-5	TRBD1	TGTGCCAGCACTTCTCCGACAGGGGGGCGAGAGACCCAGTACTTC	CASTSPTGGRETQYF